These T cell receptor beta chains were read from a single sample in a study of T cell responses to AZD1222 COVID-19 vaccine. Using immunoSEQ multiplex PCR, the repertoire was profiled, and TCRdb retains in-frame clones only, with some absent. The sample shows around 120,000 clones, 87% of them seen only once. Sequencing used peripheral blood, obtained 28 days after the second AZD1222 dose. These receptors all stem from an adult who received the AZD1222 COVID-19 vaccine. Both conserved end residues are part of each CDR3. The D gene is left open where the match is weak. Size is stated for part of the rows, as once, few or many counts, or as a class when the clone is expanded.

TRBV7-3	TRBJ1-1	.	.	TGTGCCAGCAGCTTAAACAGGAACACTGAAGCTTTCTTT	CASSLNRNTEAFF
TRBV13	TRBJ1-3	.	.	TGTGCCAGCAGCGCACAGAGCTCTGGAAACACCATATATTTT	CASSAQSSGNTIYF
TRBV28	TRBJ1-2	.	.	TGTGCCAGCAGTGCCCGATTCGGCTACACCTTC	CASSARFGYTF
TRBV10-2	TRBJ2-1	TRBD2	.	TGCGCCAGCAAAGTAGTCCTAGCGGGAGGGCCCAATGAGCAGTTCTTC	CASKVVLAGGPNEQFF
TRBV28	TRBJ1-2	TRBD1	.	TGTGCCAGCTGGCCGGGACAGGGGCTCTATGGCTACACCTTC	CASWPGQGLYGYTF
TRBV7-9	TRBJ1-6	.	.	TGTGCCAGCAGCTTGGATCTCTCCAAACCCCTCCACTTT	CASSLDLSKPLHF
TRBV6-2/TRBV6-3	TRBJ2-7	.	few	TGTGCCAGCAGTTACTCGACAGATAAACCCTACGAGCAGTACTTC	CASSYSTDKPYEQYF
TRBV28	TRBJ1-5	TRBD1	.	TGTGCCAGCAGTCGCCAGGGACAGCCGGATCAGCCCCAGCATTTT	CASSRQGQPDQPQHF
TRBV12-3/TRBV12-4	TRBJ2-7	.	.	TGTGCCAGCAGTATCCGGACAGTTTACGAGCAGTACTTC	CASSIRTVYEQYF
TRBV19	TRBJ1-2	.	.	TGTGCCAGTACTCTCTCCGGGACGGCCCTTAACTATGGCTACACCTTC	CASTLSGTALNYGYTF
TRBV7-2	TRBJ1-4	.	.	TGTGCCAGCAGCTTAGCTGCGGGGGGCTATTTGGAAAAACTGTTTTTT	CASSLAAGGYLEKLFF
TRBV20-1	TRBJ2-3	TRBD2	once	TGCAGTGCTAGTCCAGGACTAGCGGGATTCACAGATACGCAGTATTTT	CSASPGLAGFTDTQYF
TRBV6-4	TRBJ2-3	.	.	TGTGCCAGCAGTGACTCGTCGTATAGCGACACAGATACGCAGTATTTT	CASSDSSYSDTDTQYF
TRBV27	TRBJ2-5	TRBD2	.	TGTGCCAGCAGTCTCGGACTAGCGCCGGAGACCCAGTACTTC	CASSLGLAPETQYF
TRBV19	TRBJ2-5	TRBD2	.	TGTGCCAGTGGGACTAGTCTAGGAGAGACCCAGTACTTC	CASGTSLGETQYF
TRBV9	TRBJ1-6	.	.	TGTGCCAGCAGCGTAGCCCCGGGATCCTCACCCCTCCACTTT	CASSVAPGSSPLHF
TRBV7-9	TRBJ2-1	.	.	TGTGCCAGCAGCCTACAGCGAATCTCCTACAATGAGCAGTTCTTC	CASSLQRISYNEQFF
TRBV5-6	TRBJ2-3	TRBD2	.	TGTGCCAGCAGCTCAATGGGGACTAGCGGGAGCAGAGATACGCAGTATTTT	CASSSMGTSGSRDTQYF
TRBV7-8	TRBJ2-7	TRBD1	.	TGTGCCAGCAGCTCAATCTCCGGGACAGACAACGAGCAGTACTTC	CASSSISGTDNEQYF
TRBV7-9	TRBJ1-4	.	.	TGTGCCAGCAGCCCTCCAACCGACGGAAATGAAAAACTGTTTTTT	CASSPPTDGNEKLFF
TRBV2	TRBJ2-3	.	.	TGTGCCAGGGGGGGACCAACCAATACAGATACGCAGTATTTT	CARGGPTNTDTQYF
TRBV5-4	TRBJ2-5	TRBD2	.	TGTGCCAGCAGCTGGGGGGCTAGCGGGAAAGAGACCCAGTACTTC	CASSWGASGKETQYF
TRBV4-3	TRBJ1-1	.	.	TGCGCCAGCAGCCAAGACGGGCGGGGGCAGGGAGCTTTCTTT	CASSQDGRGQGAFF
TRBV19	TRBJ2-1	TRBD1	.	TGTGCCAGTACCATCACCGGGACAGACTCCTACAATGAGCAGTTCTTC	CASTITGTDSYNEQFF
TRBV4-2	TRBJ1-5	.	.	TGTGCCAGCAGCCAAGGGGCCACAGGGAGACAGCCCCAGCATTTT	CASSQGATGRQPQHF
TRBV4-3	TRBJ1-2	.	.	TGCGCCAGCAGCCCAATCGCTGGCTACACCTTC	CASSPIAGYTF
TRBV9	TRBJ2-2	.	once	TGTGCCAGCAGCGCCGGCCTCAGGCAGTTAAACACCGGGGAGCTGTTTTTT	CASSAGLRQLNTGELFF
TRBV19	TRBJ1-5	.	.	TGTGCCAGTAGTATGACGACGAATCAGCCCCAGCATTTT	CASSMTTNQPQHF
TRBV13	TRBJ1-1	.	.	TGTGCCAGCAGCCATGTAGATACTGAAGCTTTCTTT	CASSHVDTEAFF
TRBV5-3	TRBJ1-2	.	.	TGTGCCAGAAGCTATACCTATGGCTACACCTTC	CARSYTYGYTF
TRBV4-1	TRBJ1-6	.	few	TGCGCCAGCAGCTACTCCTACGGATCACCCCTCCACTTT	CASSYSYGSPLHF
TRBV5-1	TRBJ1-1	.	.	TGCGCCAGCAGCCTAACAGGGTACACTGAAGCTTTCTTT	CASSLTGYTEAFF
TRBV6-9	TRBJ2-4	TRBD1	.	TGTGCCAGCAGTTATATGGGACAGGTACTAGCCAAAAACATTCAGTACTTC	CASSYMGQVLAKNIQYF
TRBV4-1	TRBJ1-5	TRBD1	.	TGCGCCAGCAGCCATCTTTCGGGACAGTTAAGTGGAATTAGCAATCAGCCCCAGCATTTT	CASSHLSGQLSGISNQPQHF
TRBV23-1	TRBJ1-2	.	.	TGCGCCAGCAGTCAATCACAAGTCGATAATTCTAACTATGGCTACACCTTC	CASSQSQVDNSNYGYTF
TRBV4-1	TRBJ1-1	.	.	TGCGCCAGCACCCAGTTGGGCAGGGAGAACACTGAAGCTTTCTTT	CASTQLGRENTEAFF
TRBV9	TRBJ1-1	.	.	TGTGCCAGCAGCGTAGATCGGACAACTGAAGCTTTCTTT	CASSVDRTTEAFF
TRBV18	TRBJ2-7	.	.	TGTGCCAGCTCCCCCTCAGGGTACCTCTACGAGCAGTACTTC	CASSPSGYLYEQYF
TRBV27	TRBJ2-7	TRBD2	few	TGTGCCAGCAGTTTATCGGGGACTAGGCCCTCGGTCGAGCAGTACTTC	CASSLSGTRPSVEQYF
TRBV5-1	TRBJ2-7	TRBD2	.	TGCGCCAGCAGCTTGGGTTCTAGCGGGAGGAGCCGGATTTACGAGCAGTACTTC	CASSLGSSGRSRIYEQYF
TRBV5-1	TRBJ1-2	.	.	TGCGCCAGCAGCTCAAGAGGAGGTAACTATGGCTACACCTTC	CASSSRGGNYGYTF
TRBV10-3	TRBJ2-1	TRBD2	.	TGTGCCATCAGGGAGGGGATAACTAGCGGGAGAACCCATGAGCAGTTCTTC	CAIREGITSGRTHEQFF
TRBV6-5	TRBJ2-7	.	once	TGTGCCAGCAGTTCCACCGGCGGGCAGAGCGAGCAGTACTTC	CASSSTGGQSEQYF
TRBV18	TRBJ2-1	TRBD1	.	TGTGCCAGCTCACCGTCCGGGACAGGGGAATTGGATGAGCAGTTCTTC	CASSPSGTGELDEQFF
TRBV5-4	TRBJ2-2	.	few	TGTGCCAGCAGCTTCTGGGGCAGCACCGGGGAGCTGTTTTTT	CASSFWGSTGELFF
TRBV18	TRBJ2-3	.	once	TGTGCCAGCTCACCATATTTAACAGGAGTTGACTTAGCCACAGATACGCAGTATTTT	CASSPYLTGVDLATDTQYF
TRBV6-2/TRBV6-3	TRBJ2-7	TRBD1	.	TGTGCCAGCAGTCCAGCTGGTTCCTTCCGGGACAGCTACGAGCAGTACTTC	CASSPAGSFRDSYEQYF
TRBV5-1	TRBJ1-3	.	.	TGCGCCAGCAGCTCAGGACAGAGCTCTGGAAACACCATATATTTT	CASSSGQSSGNTIYF
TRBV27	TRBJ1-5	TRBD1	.	TGTGCCAGCAGTTTGACAGGGATCAATCAGCCCCAGCATTTT	CASSLTGINQPQHF
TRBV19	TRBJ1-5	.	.	TGTGCCAGTAGTAACAGGGAAGTCGGCAATCAGCCCCAGCATTTT	CASSNREVGNQPQHF
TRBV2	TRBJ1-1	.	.	TGTGTCACCGAGGGGTTAGAAGCTTTCTTT	CVTEGLEAFF
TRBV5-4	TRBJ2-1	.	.	TGTGCCAGCAGCTTGGCGGGACTGCAGGCTAATGAGCAGTTCTTC	CASSLAGLQANEQFF
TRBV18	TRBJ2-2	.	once	TGTGCCAGCTCACCGCCTGCCGGGACGGAGAACACCGGGGAGCTGTTTTTT	CASSPPAGTENTGELFF